Each of the 16 T cell receptor beta chains below was sequenced from the same sample in a study of T cell repertoires in cytomegalovirus infection. A single record per CDR3 protein comes from TCRdb applying MiXCR to the reads. This table has about 300,000 distinct CDR3 sequences, about 25% appearing once. The sample consisted of PBMCs. The origin of the receptors is a human donor in good health (CMV status not recorded). Some clones in this sample may be carry-over from other donors' samples.

The chain recombines TRBV20-1 with TRBJ2-7, with a weak D call TRBD2 (5 bases). Germline V gene lookup returns CDR1 DFQATT and CDR2 SNEGSKA (reference sequence). Trimming removed 0 bases from V and 2 bases from J, with 20 bases in between. The length of the CDR3 is 17 residues. This CDR3 is CSARDLRTPGTPYEQYF. The DNA for the CDR3 is TGCAGTGCTAGAGATCTTAGGACTCCCGGAACCCCCTACGAGCAGTACTTC.

This clonotype was counted many times. The gene calls are TRBV7-2 and TRBJ1-1; D call uncertain. CDR3 length equals 12 residues. Germline V gene sequence: CDR1 SGHTA, CDR2 FQGNSA. V was cut by 2 bases and J by 5 bases, with 6 bases left in between. CDR3 loop: CASSLRLTEAFF. As DNA, the CDR3 is TGTGCCAGCAGCTTACGGCTAACTGAAGCTTTCTTT. Combining the CDR3 with reference TRBV7-2 and TRBJ1-1 gives the whole variable domain GAGVSQSPSNKVTEKGKDVELRCDPISGHTALYWYRQSLGQGLEFLIYFQGNSAPDKSGLPSDRFSAERTGGSVSTLTIQRTQQEDSAVYLCASSLRLTEAFFGQGTRLTVV.

The genes are TRBV20-1 and TRBJ1-2; 11 nucleotides align to TRBD1. Germline-derived CDR1 and CDR2 are DFQATT and SNEGSKA (reference sequence). The V and J ends lost 5 bases and 3 bases, in that order; junction bases with no gene match: 5. The CDR3 length is 14 residues. The chain's CDR3 is CSAPGGQGDYGYTF. In DNA, the CDR3 is TGCAGTGCTCCCGGGGGACAGGGGGACTATGGCTACACCTTC.

The V and J genes are TRBV28 and TRBJ2-3, with 10 nucleotides matching TRBD2. J lost 0 bases, V lost 6 bases, and 9 bases had no gene match. The CDR3 loop spans 17 amino acids. Germline CDR1 MDHEN, CDR2 SYDVKM. The CDR3: CASRPWTSGPSTDTQYF. The CDR3 coding sequence is TGTGCCAGCAGACCCTGGACTAGCGGACCTAGCACAGATACGCAGTATTTT. Full variable domain (remainder filled in from reference TRBV28 and TRBJ2-3): DVKVTQSSRYLVKRTGEKVFLECVQDMDHENMFWYRQDPGLGLRLIYFSYDVKMKEKGDIPEGYSVSREKKERFSLILESASTNQTSMYLCASRPWTSGPSTDTQYFGPGTRLTVL.

This clonotype came up a few times. This rearrangement joins TRBV28 to TRBJ1-2; D ambiguous. Germline V gene lookup returns CDR1 MDHEN and CDR2 SYDVKM. The CDR3 length is 11 residues. Trimming removed 7 bases from V and 8 bases from J, with 11 bases in between. CDR3 sequence (DNA): TGTGCCAGCACCCAAGGGCGCGGCTACACCTTC. Translation: CASTQGRGYTF.

The V call is TRBV20-1, the J call TRBJ2-4, with D possibly being TRBD1 or TRBD2 (6 bases each). This CDR3 region has 12 residues. The germline CDR1 and CDR2 sequences are DFQATT and SNEGSKA (reference sequence). V gave up 6 bases and J gave up 8 bases, with 14 bases separating them. The CDR3 loop reads CSATRGDYIQYF. In nucleotides, the CDR3 is TGCAGTGCCACGAGGGGGGATTACATTCAGTACTTC.

The chain carries TRBV20-1 and TRBJ1-3; unclear D gene. The germline CDR1 and CDR2 sequences are DFQATT and SNEGSKA (reference sequence). The V end was cut by 3 bases, the J end by 5 bases, with 14 bases between. The CDR3 sequence is 14 residues long. The CDR3 DNA reads TGCAGTGCTAGTCGCAGCCCCACTCGAAACACCATATATTTT. It is translated as CSASRSPTRNTIYF.

This clonotype was detected ten times or more. The gene calls are TRBV12-3 or TRBV12-4 and TRBJ1-2; TRBD1 agrees at 7 bases. CDR3 length equals 16 residues. Germline trimming cut 10 bases from V and 4 bases from J; bases unmatched to any gene: 18. CDR3 residues: CATISSRSGQLYGYTF. CDR3 bases: TGTGCCACCATCTCATCCCGATCGGGACAGCTCTATGGCTACACCTTC.

V is TRBV6-8 and J is TRBJ2-3; a weak D match, TRBD2 (6 bases). The CDR3 is 16 residues long. V lost 4 bases, J lost 3 bases, and 17 bases lay in between. Per germline, CDR1 MNHGY and CDR2 SAAAGT. The CDR3 bases are TGTGCCAGCAGTTTCCTTTCTAGCGCGGGTACAGATACGCAGTATTTT. Encoded protein: CASSFLSSAGTDTQYF.

This rearrangement joins TRBV6-5 to TRBJ2-1, with 8 bases matching TRBD1. Trimming removed 5 bases from V and 2 bases from J; junction bases left unmatched: 11. Germline lookup yields CDR1 MNHEY and CDR2 SVGAGI. CDR3 length: 17 residues. CDR3: CASSPLMDRATYNEQFF. The DNA for the CDR3 is TGTGCCAGCAGTCCCCTGATGGACAGGGCCACCTACAATGAGCAGTTCTTC.

This clonotype has only a few counts. This chain connects TRBV7-2 to TRBJ1-1; D possibly corresponds to TRBD1 (6 bases). The CDR3 is 15 residues long. Trimming removed 1 base at V and 1 base at J, with 10 bases between. Germline values: CDR1 SGHTA, CDR2 FQGNSA. In DNA form, the CDR3 reads TGTGCCAGCAGCTTAGGTGGCAGGGGGAACACTGAAGCTTTCTTT. Translating gives CASSLGGRGNTEAFF.

This clonotype has ten or more counts. CDR3 bases: TGTGCCAGCAGTCCCGGGAGGGCCTCCTACGAGCAGTACTTC. Translating gives CASSPGRASYEQYF. This chain joins TRBV6-1 and TRBJ2-7; 8 bases align to TRBD2. The CDR3 is 14 amino acids. After removal of 5 bases from V and 0 bases from J, the junction contained 3 bases not matched to a gene. Germline CDR1 is MNHNS and CDR2 is SASEGT.

The sample holds many counts of this clonotype. V and J are TRBV7-2 and TRBJ2-5; 8 bases align to TRBD2. Germline CDR1 reads SGHTA; CDR2 reads FQGNSA. The trim removed 4 bases at V and 2 bases at J, leaving 9 bases unmatched. The CDR3 spans 16 residues. The CDR3 protein is CASSYSGAYGQETQYF. The CDR3 bases are TGTGCCAGCAGCTATAGCGGGGCTTATGGGCAAGAGACCCAGTACTTC. Using reference TRBV7-2 and TRBJ2-5 for the parts outside the CDR3, the full variable domain is GAGVSQSPSNKVTEKGKDVELRCDPISGHTALYWYRQSLGQGLEFLIYFQGNSAPDKSGLPSDRFSAERTGGSVSTLTIQRTQQEDSAVYLCASSYSGAYGQETQYFGPGTRLLVL.

This clonotype was seen only once. For the CDR3, the DNA is TGTGCCAGCCTTGAGCGGGGGGTGGCAGATACGCAGTATTTT. Translation gives CASLERGVADTQYF. The chain has TRBV2 and TRBJ2-3, with 9 nucleotides matching TRBD2. V lost 8 bases and J lost 4; bases outside the gene matches: 7. The CDR3 length is 14 residues. The germline V gene encodes CDR1 SNHLY and CDR2 FYNNEI.

This clonotype was counted ten times or more. V gene TRBV7-2 combines with J gene TRBJ1-4; perhaps TRBD1 as D (6 bases). CDR1 and CDR2 from the germline V gene are SGHTA and FQGNSA. V was pared by 7 bases and J by 7 bases, with 16 bases between. This CDR3 is built from 14 residues. The CDR3 bases are TGTGCCAGCACCTCAACTGGGACATCTGAAAAACTGTTTTTT. Translation: CASTSTGTSEKLFF.

This clonotype has only a few counts. The chain couples TRBV20-1 to TRBJ1-1, with 7 nucleotides matching TRBD1. This CDR3 comprises 14 residues. V shed 5 bases and J 0 bases; nucleotides not matched to a gene: 6. CDR1 and CDR2 from the germline V gene are DFQATT and SNEGSKA (reference sequence). In DNA, the CDR3 is TGCAGTGCTTCTACAGGGGTGATGAACACTGAAGCTTTCTTT. Its translation is CSASTGVMNTEAFF.